Described below is a single T cell receptor (beta chain) sequence and its context. The sample belongs to a study of T cells in Graves' hyperthyroidism and ophthalmopathy. RNA transcripts yielded amplified TCR beta CDR3 regions. TCR CDR3 regions were first amplified by RT-PCR with HTBI primers. Using its own MiXCR run on the multiplex PCR reads, TCRdb lists one record per CDR3 protein. The sample lists roughly 700,000 distinct CDR3 sequences, 35% occurring once. CDR1 and CDR2 (germline): DFQATT, SNEGSKA (reference sequence). V was pared by 6 bases and J by 6 bases, with 20 bases between. This CDR3 comprises 14 residues.

The TCR originated in a woman aged 40 to 49 with Graves' hyperthyroidism. Specimen: blood. The J gene is TRBJ1-2, the V gene TRBV20-1, with D maybe TRBD1 (5 bases). As DNA, the CDR3 is TGCAGTGCCTCCCGTACCGGGGACTGGGATGGCTACACCTTC. Its translation is CSASRTGDWDGYTF.